The sequence of this T cell receptor (beta chain) was determined in a study of memory CD4+ T cells and cytomegalovirus serostatus. Study as a whole: Healthy Belgian adult donors included about nine CMV-positive and 24 CMV-negative people. Overall study results and limits: The CMV-associated TCR signature appears largely within the CD4+ memory repertoire. Of approximately 150 reported CMV TCRbeta sequences, about 70 were found in memory CD4+ repertoires.

This clone was counted only a few times. Its antigen is unidentified. The data were produced by immunoSEQ multiplex PCR, yet TCRdb's version contains in-frame clones alone and is incomplete. The sample lists about 40,000 clones; 76% were seen once. Single viable CD3+CD4+CD8-CD45RO+ cells were sorted as the memory CD4+ T cells. Donors' CMV status reflects serum IgG against pp150, pp28, p38, p52. The CDR3 has 16 residues. Germline trimming cut 5 bases from V and 2 bases from J; bases unmatched to any gene: 5. The V gene's germline CDR1 is SGHDT and CDR2 YYEEEE. Sequenced input: memory CD4+ T cells from blood. The V call is TRBV5-6, the J call TRBJ2-3; TRBD2 agrees at 13 bases. The sequence came from an adult in good health and CMV-seronegative. CDR3 sequence reads: CASRPGLAGYTDTQYF. Here the CDR3 DNA reads TGTGCCAGCAGGCCGGGACTAGCGGGATACACAGATACGCAGTATTTT.